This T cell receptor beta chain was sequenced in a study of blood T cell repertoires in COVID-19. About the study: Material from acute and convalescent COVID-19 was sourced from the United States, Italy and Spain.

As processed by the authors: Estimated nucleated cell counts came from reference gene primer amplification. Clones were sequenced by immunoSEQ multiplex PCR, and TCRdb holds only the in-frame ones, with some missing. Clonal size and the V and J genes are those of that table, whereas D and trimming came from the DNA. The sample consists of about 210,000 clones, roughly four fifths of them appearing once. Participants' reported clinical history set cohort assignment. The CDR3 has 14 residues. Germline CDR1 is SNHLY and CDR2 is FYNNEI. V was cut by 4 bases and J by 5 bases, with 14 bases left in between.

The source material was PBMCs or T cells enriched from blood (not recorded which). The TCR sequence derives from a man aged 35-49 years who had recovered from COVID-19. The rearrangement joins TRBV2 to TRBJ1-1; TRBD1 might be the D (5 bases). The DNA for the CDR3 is TGTGCCAGCAGTGTGAATAGGGGAGGAACTGAAGCTTTCTTT. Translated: CASSVNRGGTEAFF.